The 25 T cell receptor beta chains listed next were all sequenced from one sample in a study of Ad26.COV2.S vaccination and SARS-CoV-2 variants. Some clones are missing from TCRdb's copy, which holds only in-frame ones; the method was immunoSEQ multiplex PCR. The sample includes 350,000 to 550,000 clones, approximately 89% of them seen just once. Treatment noted: approximately 18 received Ad26.COV2.S at low or high dose, single or two shots; 5 received placebo; per-sample allocation not given. Repertoires come from day 63 after the first vaccine or placebo injection. This sample comprised peripheral blood, obtained in a trial of Ad26.COV2.S vaccine versus placebo. The receptor source for this set is a person between 18 and 65 years old who received the Ad26.COV2.S COVID-19 vaccine or a placebo.

CDR3 in amino acids: CASSPHPGQGGQPQHF. The CDR3 DNA follows: TGTGCCAGCAGTCCACACCCTGGACAGGGCGGTCAGCCCCAGCATTTT. The rearrangement links TRBV27 to TRBJ1-5; the match to TRBD1 covers 8 bases. This CDR3 contains 16 residues. Germline lookup yields CDR1 MNHEY and CDR2 SMNVEV (reference sequence). V was pared by 5 bases and J by 6 bases, with 12 bases of the junction left unmatched.

This rearrangement joins TRBV12-3 or TRBV12-4 to TRBJ2-2, with unresolved D. The ends were cut back, 6 bases at V and 7 bases at J, with 12 bases in the middle. This CDR3 has 13 residues. CDR3 residues: CASSLQWGGELFF. The DNA for the CDR3 is TGTGCCAGCAGCCTCCAATGGGGCGGGGAGCTGTTTTTT.

This rearrangement joins TRBV27 to TRBJ1-1; D might be TRBD1 (6 bases). CDR3 length: 15 amino acids. V lost 3 bases and J 1 base, leaving 12 bases between the germline ends. Looked up from germline, CDR1 is MNHEY and CDR2 is SMNVEV (reference sequence). CDR3 region: CASSLNGGQNTEAFF. The CDR3 region has the DNA TGTGCCAGCAGTTTGAACGGGGGCCAGAACACTGAAGCTTTCTTT.

The V call is TRBV15, the J call TRBJ1-2, with TRBD1 matching over 9 bases. Germline trimming cut 0 bases from V and 8 bases from J; bases unmatched to any gene: 10. There are 16 residues in the CDR3. Germline values: CDR1 LNHNV, CDR2 YYDKDF (reference sequence). CDR3 sequence (DNA): TGTGCCACCAGCAGAGATCTGGTACAGGGGGCAGGAGGCTACACCTTC. Residues: CATSRDLVQGAGGYTF.

The rearrangement links TRBV20-1 to TRBJ2-7; 7 positions match TRBD1. The germline V gene has CDR1 DFQATT and CDR2 SNEGSKA (reference sequence). J was trimmed by 5 bases and V by 3 bases; bases with no gene match: 13. The CDR3 spans 15 residues. DNA of the CDR3: TGCAGTGCTAGTGCCTTGCCGGGACAGTCTCACGAGCAGTACTTC. Translation: CSASALPGQSHEQYF.

V is TRBV5-1 and J is TRBJ2-7; D is possibly TRBD2 (6 bases). V was trimmed by 0 bases and J by 3 bases, leaving 7 bases between them. The CDR3 sequence is 13 residues long. Germline CDR1 is SGHRS and CDR2 is YFSETQ. CDR3 residues: CASSLGGGYEQYV. The CDR3, as DNA: TGCGCCAGCAGCTTGGGGGGAGGCTACGAGCAGTACGTC.

The J gene is TRBJ2-7, the V gene TRBV21-1; the D call in the table, TRBD2, was not verified against the DNA. TRBV21-1 has pseudogene status. The CDR3 is 15 residues long. Here the CDR3 DNA reads TGTGCCAGCAGCAAAGACGACTTCCGTTCCTACGAGCAGTACGTC. Its translation is CASSKDDFRSYEQYV.

The chain links TRBV24-1 to TRBJ2-4, with 9 bases fitting TRBD2. CDR1 is KGHDR, CDR2 SFDVKD, per germline. This CDR3 is built from 16 residues. Trimming at V came to 2 bases and at J to 4 bases, leaving 5 bases not matched to a gene. CDR3 in DNA: TGTGCCACCAGTGATTCAAAGCGGGGGGCTAAAAACATTCAGTACTTC. Its protein is CATSDSKRGAKNIQYF.

V and J are TRBV5-1 and TRBJ2-5, with D hard to call. CDR3 length: 14 residues. Germline V lookup: CDR1 SGHRS, CDR2 YFSETQ. V was clipped by 1 base and J by 1 base, with 8 bases between them. The CDR3 nucleotides are TGCGCCAGCAGCTTGCGGATCCTCCAAGAGACCCAGTACTTC. As protein: CASSLRILQETQYF. The full variable domain, with the rest looked up from reference TRBV5-1 and TRBJ2-5, is KAGVTQTPRYLIKTRGQQVTLSCSPISGHRSVSWYQQTPGQGLQFLFEYFSETQRNKGNFPGRFSGRQFSNSRSEMNVSTLELGDSALYLCASSLRILQETQYFGPGTRLLVL.

This clone was observed a single time. This CDR3 is CASSLELAGGPYNEQFF. The CDR3 DNA is TGCGCCAGCAGCTTGGAACTAGCGGGGGGACCTTACAATGAGCAGTTCTTC. The chain carries TRBV5-1 and TRBJ2-1; 12 bases line up with TRBD2. The CDR3 runs to 17 residues. CDR1 and CDR2 from the germline V gene are SGHRS and YFSETQ. V shed 0 bases and J 4 bases; nucleotides not matched to a gene: 5. Full variable domain (remainder filled in from reference TRBV5-1 and TRBJ2-1): KAGVTQTPRYLIKTRGQQVTLSCSPISGHRSVSWYQQTPGQGLQFLFEYFSETQRNKGNFPGRFSGRQFSNSRSEMNVSTLELGDSALYLCASSLELAGGPYNEQFFGPGTRLTVL.

The chain is built from TRBV9 and TRBJ1-2, with unresolved D. The CDR3 length is 15 residues. Germline CDR1 and CDR2: SGDLS and YYNGEE. With 4 bases removed from V and 5 bases from J, the gap between germline ends came to 18 bases. CDR3 DNA sequence: TGTGCCAGCAGCCTAGAGGGCCAACCCTCGTATGGCTACACCTTC. It translates to CASSLEGQPSYGYTF.

The chain has TRBV14 and TRBJ1-5, with 7 positions matching TRBD1. Germline values: CDR1 SGHDN, CDR2 FVKESK. The V gene end was trimmed by 4 bases and the J gene end by 0 bases; junction bases not matched to a gene: 12. This CDR3 contains 18 residues. Written as DNA, the CDR3 is TGTGCCAGCAGCCGTCATTTACAGGGGTTTTATAGCAATCAGCCCCAGCATTTT. Encoded protein: CASSRHLQGFYSNQPQHF.

This chain uses TRBV7-3 with TRBJ2-5, with D uncertain. In germline, CDR1 is SGHTA, CDR2 FQGTGA. Trimming removed 5 bases at V and 3 bases at J, with 19 bases between. This CDR3 comprises 16 residues. The CDR3 spells CASSSPLLGQEETQYF. As DNA, the CDR3 is TGTGCCAGCAGCAGCCCCCTCTTGGGCCAAGAAGAGACCCAGTACTTC.

The gene calls are TRBV6-1 and TRBJ2-2; 12 bases agree with TRBD2. V was pared by 3 bases and J by 6 bases, with 11 bases of the junction left unmatched. The CDR3 covers 18 residues. In germline, CDR1 is MNHNS, CDR2 SASEGT. The DNA for the CDR3 is TGTGCCAGCAGTGACCCTACTAGCGGGAGGCATAAATCCGGGGAGCTGTTTTTT. Amino acids: CASSDPTSGRHKSGELFF.

This chain joins TRBV28 and TRBJ2-5; D assignment may be TRBD1 or TRBD2 (6 bases each). Germline CDR1 and CDR2: MDHEN and SYDVKM. V was shortened by 5 bases and J by 5 bases, with 18 bases between the two germline ends. This CDR3 contains 15 residues. CDR3 protein: CASSPVRGHPETQYF. The CDR3 DNA reads as TGTGCCAGCAGTCCGGTCCGGGGGCACCCGGAGACCCAGTACTTC.

This chain joins TRBV27 and TRBJ1-6; D is ambiguous. Looked up from germline, CDR1 is MNHEY and CDR2 is SMNVEV (reference sequence). This CDR3 spans 15 amino acids. CDR3 sequence (DNA): TGTGCTACCTCCCTCCAACTCGCCTATAATTCACCCCTCCACTTT. Its protein is CATSLQLAYNSPLHF.

J is TRBJ1-1 and V is TRBV7-2; D perhaps matches TRBD1 (6 bases). Trimming pared 2 bases from V and 4 bases from J, leaving 17 bases between. The germline V gene has CDR1 SGHTA and CDR2 FQGNSA. CDR3 length equals 16 residues. The CDR3 here is CASSLRSGAGGTEAFF. The CDR3 DNA follows: TGTGCCAGCAGCTTAAGGTCGGGGGCCGGGGGCACTGAAGCTTTCTTT.

In its sample, this clone was seen a few times. The chain combines TRBV3-1 (or the pseudogene TRBV3-2) with TRBJ1-2, with unresolved D. The germline gives CDR1 LGHDT, CDR2 YNNKEL (reference sequence). V was shortened by 2 bases and J by 7 bases, with 5 bases between the two germline ends. The CDR3 contains 11 residues. The CDR3 loop reads CASSQMAGYTF. Written as DNA, the CDR3 is TGTGCCAGCAGCCAAATGGCTGGCTACACCTTC.

The CDR3 sequence is CASSQESGDIQYF. The CDR3 DNA sequence: TGCGCCAGCAGCCAAGAAAGCGGGGACATTCAGTACTTC. The genes are TRBV4-3 and TRBJ2-4; 7 nucleotides match TRBD2. Germline V lookup: CDR1 LGHNA, CDR2 YSLEER. Trimming took 0 bases from V and 8 from J; bases not matched to a gene: 1. The CDR3 length is 13 residues.

The CDR3 here is CASSLPLRWTGGDSYGYTF. For the CDR3, the DNA is TGTGCCAGCAGCTTGCCCCTTCGTTGGACAGGGGGAGACAGCTATGGCTACACCTTC. The rearrangement links TRBV11-2 to TRBJ1-2; 10 bases align to TRBD1. The CDR3 consists of 19 residues. Germline CDR1 SGHAT, CDR2 FQNNGV. Germline trimming cut 3 bases from V and 4 bases from J; bases unmatched to any gene: 17.

The table lists this clone with a count of one. Distinct nucleotide sequences in the sample also encode this CDR3. The chain couples TRBV2 to TRBJ2-7, with D possibly TRBD1 on 6 matching bases. The V end lost 2 bases, the J end lost 0 bases, and 8 bases lay between the germline ends. Germline V gene sequence: CDR1 SNHLY, CDR2 FYNNEI. The CDR3 is made up of 14 amino acids. In DNA form, the CDR3 reads TGTGCCAGCAGTGAACAGGGGAGCTCCTACGAGCAGTACGTC. Translated, it gives CASSEQGSSYEQYV.

This chain connects TRBV7-2 to TRBJ2-5, with 8 nucleotides matching TRBD2. The ends lost 8 bases at V and 5 bases at J; junction bases unmatched: 4. The CDR3 runs to 12 residues. CDR1 is SGHTA and CDR2 is FQGNSA in the germline V gene. CDR3 loop: CASGTSRETQYF. CDR3 nucleotide sequence: TGTGCCAGCGGGACTAGTAGGGAGACCCAGTACTTC. Looking up the rest from reference TRBV7-2 and TRBJ2-5 gives the full variable domain: GAGVSQSPSNKVTEKGKDVELRCDPISGHTALYWYRQSLGQGLEFLIYFQGNSAPDKSGLPSDRFSAERTGGSVSTLTIQRTQQEDSAVYLCASGTSRETQYFGPGTRLLVL.

In this sample, this clone turned up a few times. The V call is TRBV5-6, the J call TRBJ2-6, with D perhaps given as TRBD1 or TRBD2 (6 bases each). The length of the CDR3 is 16 residues. Trimming removed 1 base from V and 3 bases from J, with 11 bases in between. Per germline, CDR1 SGHDT and CDR2 YYEEEE. Here the CDR3 reads CASSLLGGSGANVLTF. The CDR3 DNA is TGTGCCAGCAGCTTGTTGGGGGGCAGTGGGGCCAACGTCCTGACTTTC.

CDR3 region: CASSVRADNQPQHF. CDR3 nucleotides: TGTGCCAGCAGCGTAAGGGCAGACAATCAGCCCCAGCATTTT. The rearrangement uses TRBV9 and TRBJ1-5; no firm D call. Per germline, CDR1 SGDLS and CDR2 YYNGEE. CDR3 length: 14 amino acids. Trimming shortened V by 1 base and J by 3 bases, and 8 bases separated the two germline ends. Together with reference TRBV9 and TRBJ1-5, the CDR3 gives the full variable domain: DSGVTQTPKHLITATGQRVTLRCSPRSGDLSVYWYQQSLDQGLQFLIQYYNGEERAKGNILERFSAQQFPDLHSELNLSSLELGDSALYFCASSVRADNQPQHFGDGTRLSIL.

J is TRBJ2-7 and V is TRBV5-1; D possibly corresponds to TRBD1 (5 bases). Trimming took 3 bases from V and 0 from J, leaving 10 bases between them. The CDR3 contains 14 residues. Germline CDR1 reads SGHRS; CDR2 reads YFSETQ. CDR3 sequence reads: CASSSWTSSYEQYF. CDR3 nucleotide sequence: TGCGCCAGCAGCTCCTGGACATCCTCCTACGAGCAGTACTTC.